The clone carrying this TCR beta chain has a handful of counts. Being one base from a much bigger clone, this may be a read error. CDR3-region Arm-PCR and iRepertoire HTBI primers produced the TCR beta libraries. MiXCR was run by TCRdb on the multiplex PCR reads, yielding one entry per CDR3 protein. The sample records around 400,000 distinct CDR3 sequences, 10% to 15% being singletons. Described time point: newly diagnosed GD, antithyroid drugs for less than 3 months. Preparation of the TCR library used RNA extracted from PBMCs. This sample is drawn from a study of regulatory T cells in long-lasting Graves disease. These data were also reused for a study on T cells in Graves' hyperthyroidism and ophthalmopathy. That report adds: Researchers ran a first-round RT-PCR on the TCR CDR3 using the HTBI primer set. Blood also carried most thyroid clonotypes expanded above 0.001. The model predicted ophthalmopathy a median around 6.5 months before onset.

The starting material was peripheral blood mononuclear cells (PBMCs), obtained at new diagnosis, from a patient treated with antithyroid drugs. The clonotype was recovered from a woman between 18 and 29 years old with Graves disease.

CDR3 in DNA: TGTGCCAGTAGTATCCGCGGGAGCTCCTACAATGAGCAGTTCTTC. Protein: CASSIRGSSYNEQFF. This sequence joins TRBV19 and TRBJ2-1; 7 bases map to TRBD2. The CDR3 is made up of 15 amino acids. Trimming took 3 bases from V and 0 from J; bases not matched to a gene: 2. Germline V lookup: CDR1 LNHDA, CDR2 SQIVND (reference sequence).